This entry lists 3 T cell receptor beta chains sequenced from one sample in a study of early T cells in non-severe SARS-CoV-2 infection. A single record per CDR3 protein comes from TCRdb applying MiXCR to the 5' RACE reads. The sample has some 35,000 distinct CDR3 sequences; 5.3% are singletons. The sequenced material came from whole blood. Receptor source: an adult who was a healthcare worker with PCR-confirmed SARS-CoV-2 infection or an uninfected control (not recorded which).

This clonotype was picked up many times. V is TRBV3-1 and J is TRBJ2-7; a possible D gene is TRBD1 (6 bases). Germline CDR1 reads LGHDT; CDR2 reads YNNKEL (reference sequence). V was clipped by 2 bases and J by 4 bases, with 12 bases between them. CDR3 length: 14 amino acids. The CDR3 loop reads CASSQPGQLYEQYF. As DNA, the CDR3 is TGTGCCAGCAGCCAACCGGGACAATTGTACGAGCAGTACTTC.

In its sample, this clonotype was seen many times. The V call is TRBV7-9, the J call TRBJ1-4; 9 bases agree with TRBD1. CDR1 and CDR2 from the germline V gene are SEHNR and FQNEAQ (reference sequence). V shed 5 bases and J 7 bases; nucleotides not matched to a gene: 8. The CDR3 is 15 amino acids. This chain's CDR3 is CASSVGTGISEKLFF. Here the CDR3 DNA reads TGTGCCAGCAGCGTCGGGACAGGGATAAGTGAAAAACTGTTTTTT.

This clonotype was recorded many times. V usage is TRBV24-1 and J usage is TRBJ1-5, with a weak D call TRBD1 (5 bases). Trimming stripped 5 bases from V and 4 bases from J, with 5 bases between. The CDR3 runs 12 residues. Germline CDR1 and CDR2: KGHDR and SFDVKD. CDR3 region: CATSGQNQPQHF. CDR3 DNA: TGTGCCACCAGTGGACAGAATCAGCCCCAGCATTTT.